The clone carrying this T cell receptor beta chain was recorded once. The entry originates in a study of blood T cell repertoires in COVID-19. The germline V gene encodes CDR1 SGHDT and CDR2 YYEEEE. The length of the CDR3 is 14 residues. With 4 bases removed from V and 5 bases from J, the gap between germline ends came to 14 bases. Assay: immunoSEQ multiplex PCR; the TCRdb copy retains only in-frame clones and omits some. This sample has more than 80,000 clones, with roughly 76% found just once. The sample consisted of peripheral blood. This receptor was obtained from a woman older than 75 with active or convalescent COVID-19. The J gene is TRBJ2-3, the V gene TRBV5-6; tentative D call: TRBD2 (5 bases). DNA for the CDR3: TGTGCCAGCAGCCAAGGACTCCGCGGAGATACGCAGTATTTT. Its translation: CASSQGLRGDTQYF.